This T cell receptor beta chain was recorded in a study of cytomegalovirus exposure and HLA in healthy donors. About this clone itself: Its specificity is unknown.

60 Vbeta and 13 Jbeta primers were used in PCR. The protocol was immunoSEQ multiplex PCR, while the TCRdb copy is restricted to in-frame clones and leaves out a portion. This sample yields 130,000 to 150,000 clones, of which about four fifths are seen a single time; about 2.2% belongs to the top ten. Each of the donors was a healthy bone marrow donor. Regarding the study as a whole: In a later analysis, 15,000 to 20,000 TCR beta sequences were associated with HLA alleles at 0.05 false discovery rate. Later examination showed HLA-associated TCR beta chains had greater clonal expansion than equally common others. Cytomegalovirus status was reportedly diagnosed by the classifier with high specificity and sensitivity.

Germline V gives CDR1 SGDLS, CDR2 YYNGEE. The V segment lost 4 bases and the J segment 0 bases; nucleotides outside the gene matches: 6. The CDR3 is 15 residues long. The specimen sequenced was PBMCs. The V gene is TRBV9, the J gene TRBJ2-7, with 8 bases that match TRBD2. The source of this sequence is a man under 40 in good health and CMV-seronegative. The chain's CDR3 is CASSPSGSLSYEQYF. CDR3 sequence (DNA): TGTGCCAGCAGCCCGAGCGGGAGCCTCTCCTACGAGCAGTACTTC.